One and the same sample provided the 7 T cell receptor beta chains below, sequenced in a study of CD8+ T cells in alopecia areata. cDNA serving as the sequencing template came from extracted, reverse transcribed RNA. The assay was immunoSEQ multiplex PCR, and TCRdb's table has in-frame clones only and misses some. Among hundreds of thousands of clones listed, 67% were seen once. The sequencing used CD4+ T cells sorted from blood, collected at week 0. These receptors were obtained from a human donor with alopecia areata.

Only a few counts were recorded for this clone. The V gene is TRBV19, the J gene TRBJ2-1; D not certain. The CDR3 is made up of 12 amino acids. Trimming left V 5 bases short and J 10 bases short, with 12 bases between. Germline CDR1 LNHDA, CDR2 SQIVND (reference sequence). CDR3 amino acids: CASSDVRVEQFF. CDR3 coding DNA: TGTGCCAGTAGTGATGTTCGGGTCGAGCAGTTCTTC.

The rearrangement joins TRBV29-1 to TRBJ1-1, with D maybe TRBD1 (5 bases). The V end was cut by 5 bases, the J end by 0 bases, with 13 bases between. The CDR3 loop spans 14 amino acids. Germline loops: CDR1 SQVTM, CDR2 ANQGSEA. The CDR3 sequence: CSVRGRLLNTEAFF. In DNA, the CDR3 is TGCAGCGTTCGGGGCAGGCTCCTGAACACTGAAGCTTTCTTT.

The CDR3 loop is CASSQDPGQENYGYTF. CDR3 coding DNA: TGCGCCAGCAGCCAAGACCCGGGACAAGAAAACTATGGCTACACCTTC. The chain combines TRBV4-1 with TRBJ1-2; D is perhaps TRBD1 (6 bases). Germline loops: CDR1 MGHRA, CDR2 YSYEKL. Trimming took off 0 bases at V and 2 bases at J, with 13 bases between the two ends. The length of the CDR3 is 16 residues.

The V call is TRBV4-3, the J call TRBJ2-7; D gene unclear. Looked up from germline, CDR1 is LGHNA and CDR2 is YSLEER. The CDR3 contains 15 residues. V lost 0 bases and J lost 2, with 11 bases in between. CDR3 sequence (DNA): TGCGCCAGCAGCCAAGAGGCAAGAGGAGCCTACGAGCAGTACTTC. This codes for CASSQEARGAYEQYF.

Only a few counts were recorded for this clone. The chain carries TRBV29-1 and TRBJ2-1; D may be TRBD2 (6 bases). Germline V lookup: CDR1 SQVTM, CDR2 ANQGSEA. This CDR3 region has 11 residues. The V end was cut by 7 bases, the J end by 7 bases, with 11 bases between. CDR3 in DNA: TGCAGCGAGAGACTAGGAAATGAGCAGTTCTTC. Protein sequence: CSERLGNEQFF.

The chain recombines TRBV18 with TRBJ1-1; D call uncertain. From germline, CDR1 is KGHSH and CDR2 LQKENI. CDR3 length: 14 amino acids. V was trimmed by 6 bases and J by 5 bases, leaving 16 bases between them. The CDR3 DNA is TGTGCCAGCTCGATGGGCGACGGATTAACTGAAGCTTTCTTT. As protein: CASSMGDGLTEAFF.

The rearrangement joins TRBV4-2 to TRBJ1-2; maybe TRBD1 (5 bases). The CDR3 is 15 amino acids. Looked up from germline, CDR1 is LGHNA and CDR2 is YNFKEQ. The V end was cut by 1 base, the J end by 4 bases, with 13 bases between. The CDR3 DNA reads TGTGCCAGCAGCCAAGGCCCCGGGGCAGGCTATGGCTACACCTTC. Translating it yields CASSQGPGAGYGYTF.